The clone carrying this T cell receptor (beta chain) was counted only a few times. Unique molecular identifiers were built into the TCRbeta library. TCRdb reanalysed the PCR reads using MiXCR and keeps one entry per CDR3 protein. The sample records approximately 1,000,000 distinct CDR3 sequences, about 29% being singletons. This sample is part of a study of T-cell reconstitution after alpha-beta-depleted transplantation in children. The CDR3 is made up of 11 amino acids. Trimming took 5 bases from V and 7 from J; bases not matched to a gene: 1. This receptor was obtained from a boy under three years old who had a stem cell transplant for SCID, so the T cells may come from the graft donor. The input for sequencing was PBMCs, mostly from graft donor cells, taken 360 days after TCRalphabeta/CD19-depleted stem cell transplant. The chain employs TRBV12-3 or TRBV12-4 and TRBJ2-7, with 8 bases identical to TRBD2. CDR3 in amino acids: CASSPSGEQYF. Here the CDR3 DNA reads TGTGCCAGCAGTCCTAGCGGGGAGCAGTACTTC.